These T cell receptor beta chains were read from a single sample in a study of cytomegalovirus exposure and HLA in healthy donors. Repertoires were generated with immunoSEQ multiplex PCR, while TCRdb's copy carries only in-frame clones and drops some. Of approximately 180,000 clones listed, about four fifths are singletons. Source material: PBMCs. These receptors originate from a woman aged 18-29 years in good health and CMV-seropositive. Both conserved end residues are part of each CDR3. The D gene is left open where the match is weak. The size entry is marked missing in some rows and otherwise reads once, few, many or a size class.

-	-	TRBV15	TRBJ2-7	TGTGCCACCAGCAGAGATCGAGGAGAATACGAGCAGTACTTC	CATSRDRGEYEQYF
-	-	TRBV9	TRBJ1-2	TGTGCCAGCAGCGAAGAGATTAACTTAAGCTATGGCTACACCTTC	CASSEEINLSYGYTF
-	-	TRBV18	TRBJ1-3	TGTGCCAGCTCACTACAGTCAAGATTCGGAAACACCATATATTTT	CASSLQSRFGNTIYF
-	-	TRBV29-1	TRBJ1-2	TGCAGCGTTGAAGGTAGGGGCAGAAACTATGGCTACACCTTC	CSVEGRGRNYGYTF
-	-	TRBV2	TRBJ2-7	TGTGCCAGCAGTGAGGCACCCAACCGGCAGTACTTC	CASSEAPNRQYF
TRBD2	few	TRBV5-1	TRBJ2-5	TGCGCCAGCAGCCTAACAGTGGCGGGGGGGGGAGAGACCCAGTACTTC	CASSLTVAGGGETQYF
TRBD2	-	TRBV2	TRBJ2-7	TGTGCCAGCAGATTCGCAGCGGGGCTCGAGTACTTC	CASRFAAGLEYF
TRBD1	-	TRBV6-1	TRBJ1-2	TGTGCCAGCAGTGAACCAGACAGGGATCCTAACTATGGCTACACCTTC	CASSEPDRDPNYGYTF
TRBD1	-	TRBV19	TRBJ1-1	TGTGCCAGTAGTCGGGACAGTACTGAAGCTTTCTTT	CASSRDSTEAFF
-	-	TRBV6-5	TRBJ2-4	TGTGCCAGCAGGAAGGGGCTTTGGAACATTCAGTACTTC	CASRKGLWNIQYF
-	-	TRBV6-5	TRBJ1-6	TGTGCCAGCAGTTACGCGGGACCCCGGGGATCACCCCTCCACTTT	CASSYAGPRGSPLHF
-	-	TRBV15	TRBJ1-4	TGTGCCACCAGCAGATACAGGTCCCATGAAAAACTGTTTTTT	CATSRYRSHEKLFF
-	-	TRBV2	TRBJ1-2	TGTGCCAGCAGTGAAGCGCTTGGAAGGGGGTTCTCCTATGGCTACACCTTC	CASSEALGRGFSYGYTF
-	-	TRBV7-3	TRBJ2-2	TGTGCCAGCAGCCCACGCAGCACCGGGGAGCTGTTTTTT	CASSPRSTGELFF
TRBD1	-	TRBV29-1	TRBJ2-5	TGCAGCGATAAACAGGGGGCTGGAGAGACCCAGTACTTC	CSDKQGAGETQYF
-	-	TRBV7-2	TRBJ1-2	TGTGCCAGCAGCCTACAGAAGGTCTATGGCTACACCTTC	CASSLQKVYGYTF
-	-	TRBV6-6	TRBJ2-7	TGTGCCAGCAGTTATCATTTGGACAGCTCCTACGAGCAGTACTTC	CASSYHLDSSYEQYF
-	-	TRBV28	TRBJ1-4	TGTGCCAGCAGTTTACAGGCAACTAATGAAAAACTGTTTTTT	CASSLQATNEKLFF
-	-	TRBV6-4	TRBJ1-5	TGTGCCAGCAGTGAACAGGGTTCTGGGCAGCCCCAGCATTTT	CASSEQGSGQPQHF
-	-	TRBV2	TRBJ1-2	TGTGCCAGCAGTGACGTGGGACTGGAGGGCCACACCTTC	CASSDVGLEGHTF
TRBD2	-	TRBV2	TRBJ2-1	TGTGCCAGCACCTTTAGCGGGGGGGCCTACAATGAGCAGTTCTTC	CASTFSGGAYNEQFF
TRBD1	-	TRBV4-2	TRBJ1-2	TGTGCCAGCAGCCAAGCGAAAAGACAGGGTCGCTATGGCTACACCTTC	CASSQAKRQGRYGYTF
-	-	TRBV7-8	TRBJ1-2	TGTGCCAGCAGTAAAGACATATACTATGGCTACACCTTC	CASSKDIYYGYTF
TRBD2	-	TRBV27	TRBJ2-1	TGTGCCAGCAGTTACGGTTCCGCTAGCGGACGAAATGAGCAGTTCTTC	CASSYGSASGRNEQFF
TRBD2	-	TRBV9	TRBJ2-3	TGTGCCAGCAGCGCACGTAGCGGGGGGAGCACAGATACGCAGTATTTT	CASSARSGGSTDTQYF
TRBD1	few	TRBV14	TRBJ1-6	TGTGCCAGCAGCCACCGGACAGGGCCTTTTAATTCACCCCTCCACTTT	CASSHRTGPFNSPLHF
TRBD1	-	TRBV15	TRBJ2-1	TGTGCCACCAGCACCTTTCCCCGGGACAGGGCACATGAGCAGTTCTTC	CATSTFPRDRAHEQFF
-	once	TRBV7-9	TRBJ2-1	TGTGCCAGCAGCATACCCCGCCCGGGACTGCCCAATGAGCAGTTCTTC	CASSIPRPGLPNEQFF
TRBD1	-	TRBV4-2	TRBJ2-7	TGTGCCAGCAGCGCCCGGGACAGGGCCTTTGACGAGCAGTACTTC	CASSARDRAFDEQYF
-	-	TRBV5-1	TRBJ2-7	TGCGCCAGCAGCTTGGTTGGGGGCCACAACTCCTACGAGCAGTACTTC	CASSLVGGHNSYEQYF
-	-	TRBV13	TRBJ2-1	TGTGCCAGCAGCGCACCGTCCGGGGAGCAGTTCTTC	CASSAPSGEQFF
TRBD1	-	TRBV7-9	TRBJ2-5	TGTGCCAGCAGCTTGGGGACAGGGGTTGAGACCCAGTACTTC	CASSLGTGVETQYF
-	-	TRBV5-1	TRBJ2-7	TGCGCCAGCAGCTTGTTGGTTACCCAGGCCTCCAGCTCCTACGAGCAGTACTTC	CASSLLVTQASSSYEQYF
TRBD1	-	TRBV7-9	TRBJ2-7	TGTGCCAGCAGCGGGCGGGACAGGGGCTACGAGCAGTACTTC	CASSGRDRGYEQYF
TRBD2	-	TRBV5-1	TRBJ2-1	TGCGCCAGCAGCTTGGGCGCTAGCGGGGGGGGTAATGAGCAGTTCTTC	CASSLGASGGGNEQFF
-	-	TRBV4-2	TRBJ1-6	TGTGCCAGCAGCCAAGGAGTACACAGCGGTGGCCTCAGCTCCTATAATTCACCCCTCCACTTT	CASSQGVHSGGLSSYNSPLHF
TRBD1	-	TRBV7-9	TRBJ2-2	TGTGCCAGCAGCTTCCGCTACAGCGACAGGGTGAACACCGGGGAGCTGTTTTTT	CASSFRYSDRVNTGELFF
-	-	TRBV5-6	TRBJ1-1	TGTGCCAGCAGCTATTGGGGCTGGTGGAATCCGCCCCGCCAAGCTTTCTTT	CASSYWGWWNPPRQAFF
-	-	TRBV4-3	TRBJ1-1	TGCGCCAGCAGCCAAGAATTGCCAGAGAACACTGAAGCTTTCTTT	CASSQELPENTEAFF
-	few	TRBV4-1	TRBJ1-2	TGCGCCAGCAGCCAAGATTGGCAGGACATAAATGGCTACACCTTC	CASSQDWQDINGYTF
-	-	TRBV13	TRBJ2-5	TGTGCCAGCAGCTCCGGTGGAGGCCCTGGTGGGGAGACCCAGTACTTC	CASSSGGGPGGETQYF
TRBD1	-	TRBV19	TRBJ1-6	TGTGCCAGTAGCGCCCCGGGACAGTCTAATTCACCCCTCCACTTT	CASSAPGQSNSPLHF